This T cell receptor (beta chain) was sequenced in a study of PD-L1 blockade in urothelial cancer (dated by TCRdb to the late 2010s). For the study in its entirety: Therapy was started in the mid-2010s for all patients, and atezolizumab 1,200 mg was administered intravenously every 3 weeks. Twenty-five of 29 patients were identified as males with urothelial cancer of bladder origin, and a prior smoking history was reported by 18 of 29 patients. The study was an exploratory multi-omic analysis of somatic, immune and clinical correlates of response to PD-L1 blockade with atezolizumab in urothelial cancer. An ECOG performance status of 0 or 1 was recorded for the patients, and 0 to 3 prior chemotherapy regimens had been received by the patients. In the same patients, whole exome sequencing and RNA sequencing of pretreatment tumors were performed in addition to TCR sequencing. Blood samples yielded a median of about 150,000 T cells and 65,000 to 95,000 unique TCRs, with median clonality 0.080. Blood samples were analyzed at two time points: 3 weeks after treatment start (second dose) and 6 weeks after treatment start. Durable clinical benefit meant progression-free survival longer than 6 months, and TCR features were also tested against progression-free and overall survival. Durable clinical benefit was achieved by nine patients and was not achieved by 20 patients. Pretreatment blood TCR-seq was available for about 27 patients, at least one posttreatment blood collection was obtained for approximately 25 patients, and tumor TCR-seq was available for approximately 25 patients. Pretreatment tumor samples, along with matched peripheral blood collected serially before and after atezolizumab treatment, underwent TCR sequencing. Study-wide findings and limitations: Among patients with durable benefit, tumor-associated TCR clones showed greater expansion in peripheral blood 3 weeks after treatment started (n = 22, p = 0.022). Improved progression-free and overall survival was associated with having pretreatment peripheral blood TCR clonality below the median. Because the sample size was small (n ≈ 27) and many of the analyses were exploratory, the results are meant to be hypothesis-generating.

On this clone itself: Its antigen is not yet known. Base qualities were left out, and no much larger clone turns up one base away.

V loses 3 bases at its end and J loses 0 bases; junction bases beyond the gene matches: 19. In the germline V gene (reference sequence), CDR1 corresponds to LNHDA and CDR2 to SQIVND. Reading from cysteine to phenylalanine, the CDR3 counts 22 amino acids. This entry keeps only the CDR3 DNA: 66 bases, framed from base 1. Synthetic TCR analog templates were spiked into each PCR so that absolute template abundance could be estimated from read counts. Using the immunoSEQ assay, TCRbeta CDR3 regions were amplified from genomic DNA with bias-controlled V and J gene primers. Rearranged TCRbeta segments were sequenced at approximately 20X coverage. The authors' analysis ran thus. Sequencing errors were corrected by clustering, and CDR3s were annotated against IMGT so that V, D and J genes could be assigned. Only productive TCRbeta rearrangements were used in downstream analyses, excluding out-of-frame or stop-codon sequences. To compute clonality, Shannon entropy was normalized by the log of the number of unique productive sequences and then subtracted from one. Clones differing between time points or between blood and tumor were identified using Fisher's exact test with Benjamini-Hochberg correction, with an adjusted p below 0.01 applied as the threshold. TCRdb re-hosts the immuneACCESS table, in-frame sequences only. Its copies lack some clones; in the studies checked, an unresolved V gene accounts for under half of them, and the cause for the rest is not known. V and J calls and clone size are copied from that table; D and trimming were computed from the DNA. The sample yields over 35,000 clones; roughly 80% were counted once. 15% of the sample goes to the ten largest clones.

The time point label corresponds to: pretreatment peripheral blood. The cohort included 25 to 30 patients with locally advanced or metastatic urothelial carcinoma who were treated at Memorial Sloan Kettering on a trial protocol. Peripheral blood mononuclear cells were collected from each patient pretreatment and during treatment, giving between 1 and 8 total time points per patient. The Qiagen DNeasy Blood extraction kit was used to purify genomic DNA from total PBMCs and tumor samples. PBMCs were collected pretreatment and during treatment, and were isolated and stored as previously described. The rearranged chain carries TRBV19 and TRBJ2-1, and 11 bases in between align with TRBD2. The receptor's source is an elderly man with urothelial cancer. The specimen was PBMCs, collected around atezolizumab (anti-PD-L1) treatment. The CDR3 region reads CASSMKRSGLAGPLSSYNEQFF. The nucleotide sequence reads TGTGCCAGTAGTATGAAGAGATCTGGACTAGCGGGTCCCCTCAGCTCCTACAATGAGCAGTTCTTC.